This TCR beta chain was sequenced for a study of blood T cell repertoires in COVID-19. On the study more broadly: Acute-phase and convalescent COVID-19 samples originated in the United States, Italy and Spain. In each case, the material was cDNA or gDNA derived from T cells, B-cell-depleted T cells, or PBMCs.

It was during active infection that Seattle patients were enrolled and then longitudinally followed. In the study's own analysis: The authors estimated nucleated cell counts from reference gene primer amplification. The method was immunoSEQ multiplex PCR; TCRdb's version includes in-frame clones alone and lacks a portion of them. That table gives V, J and clone size, and the DNA gave D and trimming. The table records 250,000 to 350,000 clones, about 80% of them present only once. Germline CDR1 reads MGHRA; CDR2 reads YSYEKL. This CDR3 comprises 15 residues. V was cut by 2 bases and J by 4 bases, with 11 bases left in between.

The sample comprised peripheral blood. The receptor comes from a person between 65 and 79 years old with COVID-19, enrolled during active disease. J is TRBJ1-4 and V is TRBV4-1; D perhaps matches TRBD1 (6 bases). The CDR3, as DNA: TGCGCCAGCAGCCAACCGGACAGAGATAATGAAAAACTGTTTTTT. The encoded protein is CASSQPDRDNEKLFF.